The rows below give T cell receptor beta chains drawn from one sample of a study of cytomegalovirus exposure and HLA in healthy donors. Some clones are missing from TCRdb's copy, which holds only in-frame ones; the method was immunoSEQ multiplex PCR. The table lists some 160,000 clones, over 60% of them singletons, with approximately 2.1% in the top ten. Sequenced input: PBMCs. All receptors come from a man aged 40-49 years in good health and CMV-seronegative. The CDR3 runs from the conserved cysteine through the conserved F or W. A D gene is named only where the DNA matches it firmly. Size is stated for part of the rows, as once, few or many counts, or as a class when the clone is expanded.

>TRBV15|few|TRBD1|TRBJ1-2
TGTGCCACCAGCAGGCGACCGGGACAGGGACGTGCCTATGGCTACACCTTC
CATSRRPGQGRAYGYTF
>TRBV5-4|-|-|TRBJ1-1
TGTGCCAGCAGCCCGGATGTCGGGAGGGATAAAGCTTTCTTT
CASSPDVGRDKAFF
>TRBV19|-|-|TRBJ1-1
TGTGCCAGTAGTATACAGGTTGACACTGAAGCTTTCTTT
CASSIQVDTEAFF
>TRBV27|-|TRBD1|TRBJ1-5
TGTGCCAGCAGTTTGGAAGTGACAGGGGATAGCAATCAGCCCCAGCATTTT
CASSLEVTGDSNQPQHF
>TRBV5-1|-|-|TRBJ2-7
TGCGCCAGCAGCTTGGCCGGCGGGACAGCTTACGAGCAGTACTTC
CASSLAGGTAYEQYF
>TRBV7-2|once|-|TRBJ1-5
TGTGCCAGCAGCTTAAGTCCCAGGGTTTCGGCCCAGCATTTT
CASSLSPRVSAQHF
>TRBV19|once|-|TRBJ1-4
TGTGCCAGTAGTATTGGGAGAGGTAATGAAAAACTGTTTTTT
CASSIGRGNEKLFF
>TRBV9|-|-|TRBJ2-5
TGTGCCAGCAGCCTGACCCTAGGCTACCAAGAGACCCAGTACTTC
CASSLTLGYQETQYF
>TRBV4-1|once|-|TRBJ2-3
TGCGCCAGCAGCCAAGGGAGTCGGGACACAGATACGCAGTATTTT
CASSQGSRDTDTQYF
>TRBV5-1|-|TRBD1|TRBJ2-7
TGCGCCAGCAGCTTCACGGAAGGACAGGGGGCTTCCTACGAGCAGTACTTC
CASSFTEGQGASYEQYF
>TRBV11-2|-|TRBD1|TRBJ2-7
TGTGCCAGCAGCTTTTACCGGGACAGGTCCTACGAGCAGTACTTC
CASSFYRDRSYEQYF
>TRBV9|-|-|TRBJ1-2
TGTGCCAGCAGCGTAGGATTGGCAGGGAACGGCTACACCTTC
CASSVGLAGNGYTF
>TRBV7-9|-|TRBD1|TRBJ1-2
TGTGCCAGCAGATCGGGACAGGGTACTGGCTACACCTTC
CASRSGQGTGYTF
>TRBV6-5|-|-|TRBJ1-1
TGTGCCATATCAAGGGAGGGGAACACTGAAGCTTTCTTT
CAISREGNTEAFF
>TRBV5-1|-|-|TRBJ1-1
TGCGCCAGCAGACAGGGTGCTCTGCTGAACACTGAAGCTTTCTTT
CASRQGALLNTEAFF
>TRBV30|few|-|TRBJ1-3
TGTGCCTGGAGTGGAACGGGACTAGGGGGAAACACCATATATTTT
CAWSGTGLGGNTIYF
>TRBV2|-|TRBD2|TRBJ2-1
TGTGCCAGCAAGGGACTAGTAACTGAGCAGTTCTTC
CASKGLVTEQFF
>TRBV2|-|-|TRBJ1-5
TGTGCCAGCAGTGAGGAGGGGCTCGGCAATCAGCCCCAGCATTTT
CASSEEGLGNQPQHF
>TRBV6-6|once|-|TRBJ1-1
TGTGCCAGCAGTATTACAGGGATCACTGAAGCTTTCTTT
CASSITGITEAFF
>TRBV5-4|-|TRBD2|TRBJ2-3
TGTGCCAGCAGCTTGGTTGGCGGGGGGGCGGGTGGCACAGATACGCAGTATTTT
CASSLVGGGAGGTDTQYF
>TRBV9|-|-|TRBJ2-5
TGTGCCAGCAGCCCAACGGACAGAGAAGAGACCCAGTACTTC
CASSPTDREETQYF
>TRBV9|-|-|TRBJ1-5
TGTGCCTGCCCCTCTTCAACAGGCAAGATGAATAGCAATCAGCCCCAGCATTTT
CACPSSTGKMNSNQPQHF
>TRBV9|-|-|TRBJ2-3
TGTGCCAGCAGCGTAGGCCCCCTAGCATTACCAGATACGCAGTATTTT
CASSVGPLALPDTQYF
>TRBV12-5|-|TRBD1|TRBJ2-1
TGTGCTAGTGGACAGGGGACCACCTACAATGAGCAGTTCTTC
CASGQGTTYNEQFF
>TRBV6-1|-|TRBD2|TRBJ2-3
TGTGCCAGCAGTGAGGGGAGACTAGCGGGGGGGCCAACGACAGATACGCAGTATTTT
CASSEGRLAGGPTTDTQYF
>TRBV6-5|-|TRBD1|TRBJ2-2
TGTGCCAGCAGCCCGGACAGGGGCTGGACCGGGGAGCTGTTTTTT
CASSPDRGWTGELFF
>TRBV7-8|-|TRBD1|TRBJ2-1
TGTGCCAGCAGCCCAGGACAGGCCACCTACAATGAGCAGTTCTTC
CASSPGQATYNEQFF
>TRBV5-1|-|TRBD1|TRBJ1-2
TGCGCCAGCAGCGGGACAGGGGCCAGGGACTATGGCTACACCTTC
CASSGTGARDYGYTF
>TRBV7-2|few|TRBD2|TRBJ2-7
TGTGCCAGCAGCTTAACGCGGGAGGCGAGTTGCGAGCAGTACTTC
CASSLTREASCEQYF
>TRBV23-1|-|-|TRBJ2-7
TGCGCCAGCAGTCAATCTCTAGGCCGAGGGACACCCTCCTACGAGCAGTACTTC
CASSQSLGRGTPSYEQYF
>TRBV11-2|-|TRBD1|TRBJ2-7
TGTGCCAGCAGCCCGGGACAGGGGGCGGTCGAGCAGTACTTC
CASSPGQGAVEQYF
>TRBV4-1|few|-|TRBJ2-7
TGCGCCAGCAGCCAAGATAACGGCAGGGGCTACGAGCAGTACTTC
CASSQDNGRGYEQYF
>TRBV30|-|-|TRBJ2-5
TGTGCCTGGAACACCCGACAGGTTCAAGAGACCCAGTACTTC
CAWNTRQVQETQYF
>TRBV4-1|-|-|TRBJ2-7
TGCGCCAGCAGCCAGAAACCGGGTCCGGGGTCCTACGAGCAGTACTTC
CASSQKPGPGSYEQYF
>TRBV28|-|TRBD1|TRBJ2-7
TGTGCCAGCAGTACGGGACAGGGAACCCCCCGAGAGCAGTACTTC
CASSTGQGTPREQYF
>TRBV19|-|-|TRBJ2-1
TGTGCCAGTAGTCGATTCCGCGACAGCTACAATGAGCAGTTCTTC
CASSRFRDSYNEQFF
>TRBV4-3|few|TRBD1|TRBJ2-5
TGCGCCAGCAGCCCAACAGGGGCGTTGTACCAAGAGACCCAGTACTTC
CASSPTGALYQETQYF
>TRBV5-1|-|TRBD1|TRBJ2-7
TGCGCCAGCAGCCTGACAGGGGACGAGCAGTACTTC
CASSLTGDEQYF
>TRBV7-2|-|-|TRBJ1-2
TGTGCCAGCAGCTTAGTCAACTATGGCTACCCCTTC
CASSLVNYGYPF
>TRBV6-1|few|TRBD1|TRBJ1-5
TGTGCCAGCAGTGACAGGGGGGTAATTTTTCAGCCCCAGCATTTT
CASSDRGVIFQPQHF
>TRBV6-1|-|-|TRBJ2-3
TGTGCCAGCAGTGAAGCGTTGGCTAGCTTTACCACAGATACGCAGTATTTT
CASSEALASFTTDTQYF
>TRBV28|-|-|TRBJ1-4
TGTGCCAGCAGTTTATCGACGGGGGAAAAACTGTTTTTT
CASSLSTGEKLFF
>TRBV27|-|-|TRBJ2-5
TGTGCCAGCAGTCCCCCTAAGGACAGTCTCGTCATCTTTCCCCAGTACTTC
CASSPPKDSLVIFPQYF
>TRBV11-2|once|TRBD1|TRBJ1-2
TGTGCCAGCAGCTTAACAGGGGGGGTTAACTATGGCTACACCTTC
CASSLTGGVNYGYTF
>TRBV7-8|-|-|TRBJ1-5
TGTGCCAGCAGCTTAGGACAGCATCAGCCCCAGCATTTT
CASSLGQHQPQHF
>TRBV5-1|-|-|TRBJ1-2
TGCGCCAGCAGCCCTACCGCTAACTATGGCTACACCTTC
CASSPTANYGYTF
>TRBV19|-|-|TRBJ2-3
TGTGCCACACGGGGAGGGGGGGGGAACACAGATACGCAGTATTTT
CATRGGGGNTDTQYF
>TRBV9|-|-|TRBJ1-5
TGTGCCAGCAGCGCTCGGGACAAGCAAAGGGGCCAGCCCCAGCATTTT
CASSARDKQRGQPQHF
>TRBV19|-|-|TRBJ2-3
TGTGCCAGTAGTATTGGAGGGAGCACAGATACGCAGTATTTT
CASSIGGSTDTQYF
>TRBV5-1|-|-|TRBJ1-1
TGCGCCAGCAGCTTCTCCACAGCGAACACTGAAGCTTTCTTT
CASSFSTANTEAFF
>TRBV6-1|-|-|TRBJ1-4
TGTGCCAGCAGTGAATTGACAACTAGTGAAAAACTGTTTTTT
CASSELTTSEKLFF
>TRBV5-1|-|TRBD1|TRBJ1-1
TGCGCCAGCAGCTATGGACAGGGGGTACGAACAACTGAAGCTTTCTTT
CASSYGQGVRTTEAFF
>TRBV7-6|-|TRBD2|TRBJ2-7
TGTGCCAGCAGCACTAGCGGGGTGAGCTCCTACGAGCAGTACTTC
CASSTSGVSSYEQYF
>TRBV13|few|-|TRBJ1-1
TGTGCCAGCAGCTCAAGAGTGAACACTGAAGCTTTCTTT
CASSSRVNTEAFF
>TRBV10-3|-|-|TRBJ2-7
TGTGCCATCAGTGGGGGTAGCGCCGCCTACGAGCAGTACTTC
CAISGGSAAYEQYF
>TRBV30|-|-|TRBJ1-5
TGTGCCTGGAGTGTGGGTCGCAGGGAGGGGCGACAGCCCCAGCATTTT
CAWSVGRREGRQPQHF
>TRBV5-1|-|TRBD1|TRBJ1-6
TGCGCCAGCGCGGGAGGACAGGGGGCTAGGTCACCCCTCAACTTT
CASAGGQGARSPLNF
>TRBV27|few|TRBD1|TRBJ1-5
TGTGCCAGCAGTTTAAGGCGGGGACAGGGATTTGACGGCAATCAGCCCCAGCATTTT
CASSLRRGQGFDGNQPQHF
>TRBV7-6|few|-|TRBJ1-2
TGTGCCAGCAGCTACAATAACTATGGCTACACCTTC
CASSYNNYGYTF